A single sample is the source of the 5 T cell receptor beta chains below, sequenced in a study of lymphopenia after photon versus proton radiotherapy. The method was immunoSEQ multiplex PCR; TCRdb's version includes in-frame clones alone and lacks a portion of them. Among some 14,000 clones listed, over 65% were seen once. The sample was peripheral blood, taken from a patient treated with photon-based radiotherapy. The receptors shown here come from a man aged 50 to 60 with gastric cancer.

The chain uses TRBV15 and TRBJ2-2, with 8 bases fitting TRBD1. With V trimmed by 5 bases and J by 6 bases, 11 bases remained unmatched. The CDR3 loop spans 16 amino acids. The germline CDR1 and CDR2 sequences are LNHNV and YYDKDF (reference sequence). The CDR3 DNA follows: TGTGCCACCAGCCATCCCCTCAGGGGGCTGGCCGGGGAGCTGTTTTTT. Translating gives CATSHPLRGLAGELFF.

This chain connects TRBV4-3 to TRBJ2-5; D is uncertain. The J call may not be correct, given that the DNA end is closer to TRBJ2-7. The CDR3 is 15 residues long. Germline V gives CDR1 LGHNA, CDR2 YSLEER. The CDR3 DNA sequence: TGCGCCAGCAGGTGGCACCTAGGAGCATCCTACGAGCAGTACTTC. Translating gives CASRWHLGASYEQYF.

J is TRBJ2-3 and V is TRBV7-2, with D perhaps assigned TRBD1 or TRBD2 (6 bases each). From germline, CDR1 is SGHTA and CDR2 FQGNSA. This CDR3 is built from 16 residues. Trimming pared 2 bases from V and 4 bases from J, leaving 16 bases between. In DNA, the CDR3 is TGTGCCAGCAGCTTAAATTGGGGGGCGGTAGCAGATACGCAGTATTTT. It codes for CASSLNWGAVADTQYF.

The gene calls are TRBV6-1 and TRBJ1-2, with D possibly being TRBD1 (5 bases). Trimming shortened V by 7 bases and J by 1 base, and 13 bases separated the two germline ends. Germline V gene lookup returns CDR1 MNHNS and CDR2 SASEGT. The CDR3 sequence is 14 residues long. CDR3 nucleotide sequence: TGTGCCAGCAAAATCAGGGCAAATAACTATGGCTACACCTTC. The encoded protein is CASKIRANNYGYTF.

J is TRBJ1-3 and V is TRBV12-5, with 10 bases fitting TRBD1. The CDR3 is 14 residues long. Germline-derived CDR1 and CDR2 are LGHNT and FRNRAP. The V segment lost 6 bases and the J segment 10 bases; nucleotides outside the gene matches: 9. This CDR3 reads CASGWGQGKGTIYF. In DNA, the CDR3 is TGTGCTAGTGGATGGGGACAGGGGAAGGGAACCATATATTTT.